Shown below are 16 T cell receptor beta chains from a single sample sequenced in a study of OX40 agonist ivuxolimab in advanced cancers. Method: immunoSEQ multiplex PCR; TCRdb's copy keeps in-frame clones and lacks some. In the table there are about 72,000 clones, 88% of which are singletons. The source was CD4+ or CD8+ T cells sorted from blood, collected in a trial of the OX40 agonist ivuxolimab. The receptors come from an adult with an advanced solid tumor such as melanoma, head and neck, liver or kidney cancer.

This clone was counted once. The rearrangement links TRBV27 to TRBJ1-5; 11 bases match TRBD1. This CDR3 has 15 residues. Looked up from germline, CDR1 is MNHEY and CDR2 is SMNVEV (reference sequence). Trimming cost V 5 bases and J 3 bases; bases outside gene matches: 3. The CDR3 loop reads CASSRDRGVNQPQHF. In DNA, the CDR3 is TGTGCCAGCAGTCGGGACAGGGGGGTCAATCAGCCCCAGCATTTT.

The chain joins TRBV7-6 to TRBJ2-1; weak D call: TRBD2 (6 bases). The germline V gene has CDR1 SGHVS and CDR2 FNYEAQ. Trimming cost V 10 bases and J 4 bases, with 20 bases left between them. The CDR3 contains 15 residues. CDR3 loop: CATIQGTDRYNEQFF. Written as DNA, the CDR3 is TGTGCCACCATACAAGGGACTGATCGATACAATGAGCAGTTCTTC.

V and J are TRBV5-1 and TRBJ2-5; 10 bases fit TRBD1. J lost 5 bases, V lost 0 bases, and 7 bases had no gene match. From germline, CDR1 is SGHRS and CDR2 YFSETQ. The CDR3 consists of 16 residues. The CDR3 DNA reads as TGCGCCAGCAGCTTGGGGTCGACAGGGGGCGGTGAGACCCAGTACTTC. Its protein is CASSLGSTGGGETQYF.

The chain employs TRBV19 and TRBJ2-7, with a weak D call TRBD1 (6 bases). V lost 4 bases, J lost 0 bases, and 10 bases lay in between. In germline, CDR1 is LNHDA, CDR2 SQIVND (reference sequence). The CDR3 is made up of 14 amino acids. As DNA, the CDR3 is TGTGCCAGTAGTACCCAACAGGGCTCCTACGAGCAGTACTTC. It specifies CASSTQQGSYEQYF.

This clone was seen a few times. This chain connects TRBV19 to TRBJ1-3; D unresolved. V gave up 6 bases and J gave up 0 bases, with 9 bases separating them. The CDR3 length is 14 residues. Germline assignment: CDR1 LNHDA and CDR2 SQIVND (reference sequence). CDR3 amino acids: CASRSGFSGNTIYF. The DNA for the CDR3 is TGTGCCAGTAGGTCAGGATTCTCTGGAAACACCATATATTTT.

V usage is TRBV28 and J usage is TRBJ1-1; tentatively, D is TRBD1 (6 bases). The CDR3 consists of 13 residues. Germline loops: CDR1 MDHEN, CDR2 SYDVKM. V shed 10 bases and J shed 6 bases, with 18 bases lying between them. CDR3 bases: TGTGCCACCCGGACAGACCGGTGGGCTGAAGCTTTCTTT. Its translation is CATRTDRWAEAFF.

This chain joins TRBV27 and TRBJ2-7; 9 positions agree with TRBD2. CDR3 length equals 16 residues. Unmatched junction bases numbered 6, after V lost 3 bases and J lost 0 bases. Germline-derived CDR1 and CDR2 are MNHEY and SMNVEV (reference sequence). CDR3 in amino acids: CASSLGAGGISYEQYF. CDR3 sequence (DNA): TGTGCCAGCAGTTTGGGGGCGGGAGGGATCTCCTACGAGCAGTACTTC.

This rearrangement joins TRBV5-4 to TRBJ2-3, with 8 bases aligning to TRBD2. This CDR3 contains 16 residues. V was pared by 4 bases and J by 0 bases, with 7 bases of the junction left unmatched. Germline CDR1 is SGHNT and CDR2 is YYREEE (reference sequence). CDR3 in amino acids: CASSPSGGPSTDTQYF. The CDR3 nucleotides are TGTGCCAGCAGCCCGTCGGGAGGGCCTAGCACAGATACGCAGTATTTT.

This chain links TRBV5-1 with TRBJ1-1; tentative D call: TRBD1 (5 bases). The V end was cut by 4 bases, the J end by 5 bases, with 15 bases between. Germline CDR1 reads SGHRS; CDR2 reads YFSETQ. The CDR3 sequence is 14 residues long. The CDR3 DNA follows: TGCGCCAGCAGCCTTTTGCTCGAGGGGACTGAAGCTTTCTTT. This codes for CASSLLLEGTEAFF.

CDR3 in amino acids: CASSREFRANPQQNTEAFF. The CDR3 DNA reads TGTGCCAGCAGCAGAGAATTCAGGGCGAACCCGCAACAGAACACTGAAGCTTTCTTT. This rearrangement joins TRBV21-1 to TRBJ1-1; TRBD1 reflects the table's D call only, with no check against the DNA. TRBV21-1 is a pseudogene locus. The CDR3 is 19 residues long.

This clone was counted between two and nine times. This chain joins TRBV19 and TRBJ1-5; D is uncertain. The germline V and J ends were trimmed by 2 bases and 1 base, with 24 bases remaining between them. The V gene's germline CDR1 is LNHDA and CDR2 SQIVND (reference sequence). This CDR3 has 20 amino acids. DNA for the CDR3: TGTGCCAGTAGTATAAGTGGGCCGGGGAGTGTCCCGTTAAGCAATCAGCCCCAGCATTTT. Translated, it gives CASSISGPGSVPLSNQPQHF. Together with reference TRBV19 and TRBJ1-5, the CDR3 gives the full variable domain: DGGITQSPKYLFRKEGQNVTLSCEQNLNHDAMYWYRQDPGQGLRLIYYSQIVNDFQKGDIAEGYSVSREKKESFPLTVTSAQKNPTAFYLCASSISGPGSVPLSNQPQHFGDGTRLSIL.

The CDR3 nucleotides read TGCAGCGTTGACCGGGAGCAGGGGGACGTTTCTGGTGGCTACACCTTC. As protein: CSVDREQGDVSGGYTF. This chain uses TRBV29-1 with TRBJ1-2, with TRBD1 matching over 7 bases. Per the germline V gene, CDR1 is SQVTM and CDR2 is ANQGSEA. The CDR3 covers 16 residues. Losses at the gene ends were 3 bases for V and 7 bases for J; bases not matched to a gene: 17.

On this clone itself: The same CDR3 can be traced to other DNA sequences in this sample. J is TRBJ1-1 and V is TRBV11-3; D remains ambiguous. This CDR3 is 13 amino acids long. Germline CDR1 and CDR2: SGHNT and YENEEA. With 1 base removed from V and 5 bases from J, the gap between germline ends came to 8 bases. The CDR3 loop is CASSLGSGTEAFF. The CDR3 DNA is TGTGCCAGCAGCTTAGGCTCGGGGACTGAAGCTTTCTTT.

The chain combines TRBV28 with TRBJ1-2, with D perhaps TRBD1 (5 bases). Germline CDR1 MDHEN, CDR2 SYDVKM. The CDR3 is 15 residues long. Trimming removed 7 bases at V and 4 bases at J, with 19 bases between. CDR3 DNA: TGTGCCAGCACGGGTTCGGGGGACGCTATCTATGGCTACACCTTC. This gives the protein CASTGSGDAIYGYTF.

This chain joins TRBV19 and TRBJ2-1, with unresolved D. The CDR3 has 11 amino acids. Germline CDR1 is LNHDA and CDR2 is SQIVND (reference sequence). V shed 8 bases and J shed 4 bases, with 6 bases lying between them. The CDR3 spells CASERYNEQFF. The CDR3 bases are TGTGCCAGTGAGAGGTACAATGAGCAGTTCTTC.

The count of this clone is one. V and J are TRBV5-1 and TRBJ2-7, with 14 bases fitting TRBD2. Germline loops: CDR1 SGHRS, CDR2 YFSETQ. V shed 4 bases and J 4 bases; nucleotides not matched to a gene: 4. The CDR3 is made up of 15 amino acids. CDR3 amino acids: CASSGRTSGRYEQYF. CDR3 sequence (DNA): TGCGCCAGCAGCGGCAGGACTAGCGGGAGGTACGAGCAGTACTTC.